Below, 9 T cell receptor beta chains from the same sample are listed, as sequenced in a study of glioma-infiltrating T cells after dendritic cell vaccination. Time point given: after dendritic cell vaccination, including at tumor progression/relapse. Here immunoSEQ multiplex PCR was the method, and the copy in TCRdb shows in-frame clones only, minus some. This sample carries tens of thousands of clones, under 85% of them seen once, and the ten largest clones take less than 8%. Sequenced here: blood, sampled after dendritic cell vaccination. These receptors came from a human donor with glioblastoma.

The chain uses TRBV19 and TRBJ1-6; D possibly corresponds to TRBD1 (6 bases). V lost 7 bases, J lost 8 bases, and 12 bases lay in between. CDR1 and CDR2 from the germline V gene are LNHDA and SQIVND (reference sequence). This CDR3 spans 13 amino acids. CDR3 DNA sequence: TGTGCCAGTACCCCGGACAGTTATTCACCCCTCCACTTT. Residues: CASTPDSYSPLHF.

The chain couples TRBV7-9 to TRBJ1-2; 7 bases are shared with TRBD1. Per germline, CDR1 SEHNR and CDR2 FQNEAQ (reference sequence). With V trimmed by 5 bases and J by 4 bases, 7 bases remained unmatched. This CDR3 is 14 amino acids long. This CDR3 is CASSETGSGYGYTF. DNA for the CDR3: TGTGCCAGCAGCGAGACAGGGTCGGGCTATGGCTACACCTTC.

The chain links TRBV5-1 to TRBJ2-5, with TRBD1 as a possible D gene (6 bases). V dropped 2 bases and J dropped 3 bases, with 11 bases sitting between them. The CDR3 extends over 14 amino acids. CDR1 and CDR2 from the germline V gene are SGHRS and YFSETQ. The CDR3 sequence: CASSLLGAKETQYF. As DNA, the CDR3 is TGCGCCAGCAGCTTACTGGGGGCGAAAGAGACCCAGTACTTC.

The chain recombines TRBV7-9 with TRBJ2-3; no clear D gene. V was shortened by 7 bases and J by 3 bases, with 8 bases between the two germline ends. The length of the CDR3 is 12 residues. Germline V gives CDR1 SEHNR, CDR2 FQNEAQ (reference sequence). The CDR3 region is CASMPSTDTQYF. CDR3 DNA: TGTGCCAGCATGCCCAGTACAGATACGCAGTATTTT. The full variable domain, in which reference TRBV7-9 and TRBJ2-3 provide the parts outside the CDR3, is DTGVSQNPRHKITKRGQNVTFRCDPISEHNRLYWYRQTLGQGPEFLTYFQNEAQLEKSRLLSDRFSAERPKGSFSTLEIQRTEQGDSAMYLCASMPSTDTQYFGPGTRLTVL.

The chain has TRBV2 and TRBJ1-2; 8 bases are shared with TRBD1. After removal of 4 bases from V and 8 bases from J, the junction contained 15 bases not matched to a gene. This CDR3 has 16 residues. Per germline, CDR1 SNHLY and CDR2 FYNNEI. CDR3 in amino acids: CASSGRTGLGVDGYTF. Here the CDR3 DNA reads TGTGCCAGCAGTGGGAGGACAGGGTTAGGCGTTGACGGCTACACCTTC.

The CDR3 region is CASSLSGLNTGELFF. CDR3 coding DNA: TGCGCCAGCAGTCTTTCAGGATTGAACACCGGGGAGCTGTTTTTT. This chain links TRBV5-1 with TRBJ2-2, with unresolved D. The V and J ends lost 5 bases and 1 base respectively, with 12 bases between them. The germline V gene encodes CDR1 SGHRS and CDR2 YFSETQ. This CDR3 region has 15 residues.

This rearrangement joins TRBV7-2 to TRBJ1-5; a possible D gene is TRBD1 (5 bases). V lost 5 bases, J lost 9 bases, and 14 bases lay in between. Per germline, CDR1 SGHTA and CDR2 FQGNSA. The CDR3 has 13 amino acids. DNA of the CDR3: TGTGCCAGCAGCCCCCTGGGGGGTACGCCCCAGCATTTT. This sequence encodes CASSPLGGTPQHF.

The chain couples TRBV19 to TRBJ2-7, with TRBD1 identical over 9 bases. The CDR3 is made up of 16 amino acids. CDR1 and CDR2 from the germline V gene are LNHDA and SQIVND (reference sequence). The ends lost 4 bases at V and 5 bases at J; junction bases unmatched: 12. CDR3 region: CASSRGTRDRVDEQYF. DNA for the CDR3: TGTGCCAGTAGTAGAGGCACCCGGGACAGGGTCGACGAGCAGTACTTC.

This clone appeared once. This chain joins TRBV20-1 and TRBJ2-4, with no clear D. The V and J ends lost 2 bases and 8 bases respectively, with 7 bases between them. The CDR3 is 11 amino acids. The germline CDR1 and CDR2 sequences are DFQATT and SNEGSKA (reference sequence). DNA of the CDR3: TGCAGTGCTAGACTAGAGGACATTCAGTACTTC. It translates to CSARLEDIQYF.